The 12 T cell receptor beta chains listed next were all sequenced from one sample in a study of T cells in Graves' hyperthyroidism and ophthalmopathy. Amplified regions were TCR beta CDR3 sequences from RNA transcripts. First-round RT-PCR of the TCR CDR3 relied on the HTBI primer set. Each CDR3 protein gets one entry after TCRdb re-called the multiplex PCR reads with MiXCR. This sample carries about 400,000 distinct CDR3 sequences, more than 20% of them seen once, and the ten largest clones take about 73%. The sequencing sample was made of blood. Receptors were obtained from a man aged 50-59 years with Graves' hyperthyroidism.

The table lists this clonotype with a count of one. The J gene is TRBJ2-1, the V gene TRBV3-1; the match to TRBD2 covers 8 bases. The V and J ends lost 10 bases and 2 bases, in that order; junction bases with no gene match: 10. CDR3 size: 15 residues. From germline, CDR1 is LGHDT and CDR2 YNNKEL (reference sequence). CDR3 in amino acids: CAIRDSGNAYNEQFF. The DNA of the CDR3 is TGTGCCATCAGGGATAGCGGGAACGCCTACAATGAGCAGTTCTTC.

This clonotype has only a few counts. This rearrangement joins TRBV24-1 to TRBJ2-1; D remains unclear. This CDR3 contains 18 residues. Germline V lookup: CDR1 KGHDR, CDR2 SFDVKD. Between the trimmed V and J ends, which lost 3 bases and 0 bases, there was a span of 17 bases. The CDR3 loop is CATSDRRAAFSSYNEQFF. In nucleotides, the CDR3 is TGTGCCACCAGTGATCGCCGGGCGGCCTTCAGCTCCTACAATGAGCAGTTCTTC.

J is TRBJ2-3 and V is TRBV12-3 or TRBV12-4; D uncertain. The CDR3 spans 13 residues. The V end was cut by 3 bases, the J end by 4 bases, with 8 bases between. CDR3 nucleotide sequence: TGTGCCAGCAGTTTTCTTGCCCCAGATACGCAGTATTTT. The encoded protein is CASSFLAPDTQYF.

The chain has TRBV30 and TRBJ1-3, with 7 positions matching TRBD1. CDR3 length: 12 residues. CDR1 GTSNPN and CDR2 SVGIG come from the germline V gene (reference sequence). Trimming removed 0 bases from V and 10 bases from J; junction bases left unmatched: 3. CDR3 sequence reads: CAWSVQGKTIYF. DNA of the CDR3: TGTGCCTGGAGTGTACAGGGGAAGACCATATATTTT. Variable domain in full (rest from reference TRBV30 and TRBJ1-3): SQTIHQWPATLVQPVGSPLSLECTVEGTSNPNLYWYRQAAGRGLQLLFYSVGIGQISSEVPQNLSASRPQDRQFILSSKKLLLSDSGFYLCAWSVQGKTIYFGEGSWLTVV.

The rearrangement uses TRBV30 and TRBJ1-4; 7 positions agree with TRBD1. Germline-derived CDR1 and CDR2 are GTSNPN and SVGIG (reference sequence). The V segment lost 4 bases and the J segment 7 bases; nucleotides outside the gene matches: 9. The CDR3 has 14 residues. In nucleotides, the CDR3 is TGTGCCTGGACCTTCCAGGGGGGAGGTGAAAAACTGTTTTTT. Amino acids: CAWTFQGGGEKLFF.

The chain joins TRBV6-2 or TRBV6-3 to TRBJ2-1; the D is unclear. Trimming left V 8 bases short and J 8 bases short, with 13 bases between. The germline CDR1 and CDR2 sequences are MNHEY and SVGEGT. The CDR3 consists of 12 residues. The CDR3 nucleotides are TGTGCCAGCGGCCCTAATGGATATGAGCAGTTCTTC. Translation: CASGPNGYEQFF.

This sequence joins TRBV12-3 or TRBV12-4 and TRBJ2-1, with 7 bases that match TRBD2. Unmatched junction bases numbered 9, after V lost 10 bases and J lost 6 bases. This CDR3 contains 13 residues. CDR3 DNA: TGTGCCACCACGGGAGGACGGAGCAATGAGCAGTTCTTC. This sequence encodes CATTGGRSNEQFF.

V is TRBV5-1 and J is TRBJ1-2; 8 bases map to TRBD1. The CDR3 length is 16 residues. CDR1 SGHRS and CDR2 YFSETQ come from the germline V gene. V dropped 0 bases and J dropped 4; count of bases not matched to a gene: 8. In DNA form, the CDR3 reads TGCGCCAGCAGCTTGGAGGCAGGGGGCGCCGGCTATGGCTACACCTTC. Amino acid sequence: CASSLEAGGAGYGYTF.

This clonotype came up a few times. V gene TRBV12-3 or TRBV12-4 combines with J gene TRBJ2-1, with TRBD2 identical over 13 bases. V trimming: 7 bases; J trimming: 8 bases; junction bases outside the gene matches: 5. CDR3 length: 14 residues. CDR3 region: CASTLAGGIDEQFF. In DNA form, the CDR3 reads TGTGCCAGCACACTAGCGGGAGGGATCGATGAGCAGTTCTTC.

Worth noting for this clonotype: A read error may explain this, as a much larger clone is one base away. This chain joins TRBV10-3 and TRBJ1-6; D is unclear. Looked up from germline, CDR1 is ENHRY and CDR2 is SYGVKD. The CDR3 totals 13 residues. V dropped 8 bases and J dropped 0 bases, with 5 bases sitting between them. The CDR3 sequence is CAISSSYNSPLHF. The CDR3 bases are TGTGCCATCTCGAGCTCCTATAATTCACCCCTCCACTTT.

This clonotype was seen only a few times. Here the CDR3 reads CASSLEDNYEQYF. DNA of the CDR3: TGCGCCAGCAGCTTGGAGGACAACTACGAGCAGTACTTC. This chain uses TRBV5-1 with TRBJ2-7; D may be TRBD1 (5 bases). The V end was cut by 0 bases, the J end by 3 bases, with 7 bases between. The CDR3 covers 13 residues. Germline V CDR1 and CDR2: SGHRS, YFSETQ.

This clonotype was seen a few times. The chain recombines TRBV6-5 with TRBJ1-1; no clear D. CDR1 and CDR2 (germline): MNHEY, SVGAGI. Trimming pared 0 bases from V and 8 bases from J, leaving 7 bases between. The CDR3 is 12 amino acids. CDR3 coding DNA: TGTGCCAGCAGTTACTCGAACAGAGAAGCTTTCTTT. Translating gives CASSYSNREAFF.